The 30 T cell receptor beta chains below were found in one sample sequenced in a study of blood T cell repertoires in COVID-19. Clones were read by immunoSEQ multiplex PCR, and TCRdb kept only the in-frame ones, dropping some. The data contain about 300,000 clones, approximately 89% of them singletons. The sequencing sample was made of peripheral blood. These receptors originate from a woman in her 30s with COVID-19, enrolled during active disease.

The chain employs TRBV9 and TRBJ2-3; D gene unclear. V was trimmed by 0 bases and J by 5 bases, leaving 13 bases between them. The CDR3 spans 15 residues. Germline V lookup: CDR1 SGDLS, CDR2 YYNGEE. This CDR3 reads CASSVAPGRGDTQYF. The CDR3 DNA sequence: TGTGCCAGCAGCGTAGCTCCGGGTCGCGGAGATACGCAGTATTTT.

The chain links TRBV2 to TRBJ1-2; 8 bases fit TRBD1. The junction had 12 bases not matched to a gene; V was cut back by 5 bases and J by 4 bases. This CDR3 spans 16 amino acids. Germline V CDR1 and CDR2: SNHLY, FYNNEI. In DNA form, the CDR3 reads TGTGCCAGCAGTTTTTCCGGGACAGGACTTTTCTATGGCTACACCTTC. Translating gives CASSFSGTGLFYGYTF. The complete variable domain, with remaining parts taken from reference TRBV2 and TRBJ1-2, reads EPEVTQTPSHQVTQMGQEVILRCVPISNHLYFYWYRQILGQKVEFLVSFYNNEISEKSEIFDDQFSVERPDGSNFTLKIRSTKLEDSAMYFCASSFSGTGLFYGYTFGSGTRLTVV.

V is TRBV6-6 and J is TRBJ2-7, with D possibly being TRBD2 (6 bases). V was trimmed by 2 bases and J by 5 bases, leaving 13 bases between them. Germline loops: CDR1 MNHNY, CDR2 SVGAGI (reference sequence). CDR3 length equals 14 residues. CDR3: CASSYAGPLNEQYV. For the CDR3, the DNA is TGTGCCAGCAGTTACGCGGGACCCCTCAACGAGCAGTACGTC.

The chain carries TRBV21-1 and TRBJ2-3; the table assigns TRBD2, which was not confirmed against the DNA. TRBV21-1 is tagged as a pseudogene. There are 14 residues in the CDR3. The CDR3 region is CASGRLKSTDTQYF. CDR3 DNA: TGTGCCAGCGGAAGACTTAAATCCACAGATACGCAGTATTTT.

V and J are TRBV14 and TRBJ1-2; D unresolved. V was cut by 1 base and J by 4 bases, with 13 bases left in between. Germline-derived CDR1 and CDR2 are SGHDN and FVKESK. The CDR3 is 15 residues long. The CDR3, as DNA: TGTGCCAGCAGCCAAGGAAGCACAGCTCTCTATGGCTACACCTTC. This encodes CASSQGSTALYGYTF.

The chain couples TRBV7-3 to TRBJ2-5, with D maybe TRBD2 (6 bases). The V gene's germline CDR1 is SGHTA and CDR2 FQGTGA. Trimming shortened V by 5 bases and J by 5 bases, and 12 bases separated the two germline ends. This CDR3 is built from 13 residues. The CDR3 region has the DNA TGTGCCAGCAGCCCCGGGACTGGCGAGACCCAGTACTTC. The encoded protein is CASSPGTGETQYF.

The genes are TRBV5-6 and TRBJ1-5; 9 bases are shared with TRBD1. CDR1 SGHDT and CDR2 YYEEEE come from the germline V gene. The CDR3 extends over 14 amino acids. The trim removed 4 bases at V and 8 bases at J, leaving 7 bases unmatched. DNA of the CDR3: TGTGCCAGCAGCCCCCGGACAGGGGTTGAGCCCCAGCATTTT. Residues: CASSPRTGVEPQHF. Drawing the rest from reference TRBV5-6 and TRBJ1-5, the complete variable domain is DAGVTQSPTHLIKTRGQQVTLRCSPKSGHDTVSWYQQALGQGPQFIFQYYEEEERQRGNFPDRFSGHQFPNYSSELNVNALLLGDSALYLCASSPRTGVEPQHFGDGTRLSIL.

The CDR3 DNA sequence: TGTGCCAGCAGTTTTACATCCTACAATGAGCAGTTCTTC. Amino acids: CASSFTSYNEQFF. V is TRBV28 and J is TRBJ2-1; D is unresolved. V gave up 3 bases and J gave up 1 base, with 4 bases separating them. Germline values: CDR1 MDHEN, CDR2 SYDVKM. The CDR3 has 13 residues.

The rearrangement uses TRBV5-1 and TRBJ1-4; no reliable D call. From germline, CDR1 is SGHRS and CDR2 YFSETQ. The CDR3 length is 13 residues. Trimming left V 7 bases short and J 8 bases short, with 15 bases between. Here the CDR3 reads CASARLVGEKLFF. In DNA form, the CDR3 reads TGCGCCAGCGCGAGACTAGTTGGCGAAAAACTGTTTTTT.

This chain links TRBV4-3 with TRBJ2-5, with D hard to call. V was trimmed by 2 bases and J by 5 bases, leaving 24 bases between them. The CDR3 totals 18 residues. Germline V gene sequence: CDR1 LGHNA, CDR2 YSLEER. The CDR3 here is CASSQSATQVGRRETQYF. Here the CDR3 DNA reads TGCGCCAGCAGCCAATCGGCCACTCAGGTGGGTCGGCGTGAGACCCAGTACTTC.

CDR3 residues: CASSHSREVFSGGEAFF. Written as DNA, the CDR3 is TGCGCCAGCAGCCACTCTCGGGAAGTATTCTCTGGGGGGGAAGCTTTCTTT. The gene calls are TRBV4-3 and TRBJ1-1, with a weak D call TRBD1 (5 bases). The ends were cut back, 3 bases at V and 8 bases at J, with 25 bases in the middle. The germline CDR1 and CDR2 sequences are LGHNA and YSLEER. The CDR3 totals 17 residues.

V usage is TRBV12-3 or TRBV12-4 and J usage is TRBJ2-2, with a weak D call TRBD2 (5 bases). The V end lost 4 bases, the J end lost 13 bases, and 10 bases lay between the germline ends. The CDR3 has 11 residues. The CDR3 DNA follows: TGTGCCAGCAGTTCCCGTGGAGGGCTGTTTTTT. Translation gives CASSSRGGLFF.

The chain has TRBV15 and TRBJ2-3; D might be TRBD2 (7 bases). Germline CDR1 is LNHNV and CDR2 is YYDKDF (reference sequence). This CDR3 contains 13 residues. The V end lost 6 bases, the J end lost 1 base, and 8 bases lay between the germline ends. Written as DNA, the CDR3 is TGTGCCACCAGAGGGGGGGGCACAGATACGCAGTATTTT. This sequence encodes CATRGGGTDTQYF.

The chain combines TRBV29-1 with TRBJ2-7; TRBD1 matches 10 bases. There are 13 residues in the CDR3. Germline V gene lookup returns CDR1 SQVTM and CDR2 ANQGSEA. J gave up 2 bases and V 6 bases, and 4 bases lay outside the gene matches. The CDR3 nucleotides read TGCAGCGTGGGGGACAGGGGCCCCTACGAGCAGTACTTC. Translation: CSVGDRGPYEQYF.

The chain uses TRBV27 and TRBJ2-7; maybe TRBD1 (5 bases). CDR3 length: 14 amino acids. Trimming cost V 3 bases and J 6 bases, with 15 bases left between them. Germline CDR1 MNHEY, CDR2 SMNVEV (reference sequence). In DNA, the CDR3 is TGTGCCAGCAGTTTGGCAGGGATTTTAAGCGAGCAGTACTTC. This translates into CASSLAGILSEQYF.

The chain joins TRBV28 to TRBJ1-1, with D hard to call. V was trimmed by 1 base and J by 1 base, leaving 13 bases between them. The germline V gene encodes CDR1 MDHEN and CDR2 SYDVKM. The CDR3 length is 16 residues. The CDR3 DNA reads TGTGCCAGCAGTTTATCACTCGGTTTTCCGAACACTGAAGCTTTCTTT. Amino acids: CASSLSLGFPNTEAFF.

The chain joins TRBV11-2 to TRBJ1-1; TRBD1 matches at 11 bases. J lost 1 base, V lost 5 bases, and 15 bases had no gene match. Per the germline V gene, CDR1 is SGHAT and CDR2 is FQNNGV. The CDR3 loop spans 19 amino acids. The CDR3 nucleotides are TGTGCCAGCAGCCATCCCTTTGGACAGGGGGCTCGACAGAACACTGAAGCTTTCTTT. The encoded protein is CASSHPFGQGARQNTEAFF.

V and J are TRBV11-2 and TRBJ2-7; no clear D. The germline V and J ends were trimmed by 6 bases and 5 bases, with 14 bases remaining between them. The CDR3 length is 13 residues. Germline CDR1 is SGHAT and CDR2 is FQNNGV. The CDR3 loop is CASSPGWVHEQYV. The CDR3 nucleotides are TGTGCCAGCAGTCCCGGGTGGGTCCACGAGCAGTACGTC.

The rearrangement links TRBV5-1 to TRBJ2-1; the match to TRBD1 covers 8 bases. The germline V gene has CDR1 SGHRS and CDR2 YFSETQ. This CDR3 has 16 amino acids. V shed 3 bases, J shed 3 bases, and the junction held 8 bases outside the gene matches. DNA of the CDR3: TGCGCCAGCAGCTCTAGGGCAGGGGGCGGCTACAATGAGCAGTTCTTC. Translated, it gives CASSSRAGGGYNEQFF. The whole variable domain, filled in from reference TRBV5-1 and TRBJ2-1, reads KAGVTQTPRYLIKTRGQQVTLSCSPISGHRSVSWYQQTPGQGLQFLFEYFSETQRNKGNFPGRFSGRQFSNSRSEMNVSTLELGDSALYLCASSSRAGGGYNEQFFGPGTRLTVL.

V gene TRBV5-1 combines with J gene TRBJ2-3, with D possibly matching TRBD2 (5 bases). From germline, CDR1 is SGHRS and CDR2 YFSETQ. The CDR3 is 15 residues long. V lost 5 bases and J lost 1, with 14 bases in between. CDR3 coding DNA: TGCGCCAGCAGAGAGTTCGCCGGGGGCACAGATACGCAGTATTTT. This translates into CASREFAGGTDTQYF.

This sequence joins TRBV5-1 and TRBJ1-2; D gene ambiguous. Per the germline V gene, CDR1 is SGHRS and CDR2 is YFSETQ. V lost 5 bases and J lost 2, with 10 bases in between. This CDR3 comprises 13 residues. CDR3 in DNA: TGCGCCAGCAGGGGGAGCTTAAACTATGGCTACACCTTC. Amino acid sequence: CASRGSLNYGYTF.

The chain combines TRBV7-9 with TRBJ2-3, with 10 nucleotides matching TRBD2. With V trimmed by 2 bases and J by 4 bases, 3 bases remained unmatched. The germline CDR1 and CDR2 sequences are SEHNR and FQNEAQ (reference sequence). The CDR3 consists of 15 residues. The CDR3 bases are TGTGCCAGCAGCTTACAGCGGGGGGGCCCAGATACGCAGTATTTT. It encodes CASSLQRGGPDTQYF.

The CDR3 sequence is CASSPRTGGGELFF. CDR3 DNA sequence: TGTGCCAGCAGCCCCCGGACAGGGGGCGGGGAGCTGTTTTTT. This sequence joins TRBV7-2 and TRBJ2-2; 10 nucleotides match TRBD1. With V trimmed by 5 bases and J by 7 bases, 4 bases remained unmatched. Germline V gene sequence: CDR1 SGHTA, CDR2 FQGNSA. The CDR3 is 14 amino acids. The entire variable domain, with the rest obtained from reference TRBV7-2 and TRBJ2-2, is as follows: GAGVSQSPSNKVTEKGKDVELRCDPISGHTALYWYRQSLGQGLEFLIYFQGNSAPDKSGLPSDRFSAERTGGSVSTLTIQRTQQEDSAVYLCASSPRTGGGELFFGEGSRLTVL.

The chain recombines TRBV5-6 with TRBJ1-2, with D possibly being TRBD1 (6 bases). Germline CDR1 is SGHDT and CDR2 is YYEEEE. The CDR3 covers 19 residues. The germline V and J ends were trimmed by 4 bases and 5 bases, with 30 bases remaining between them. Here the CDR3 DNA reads TGTGCCAGCAGCGTAAGAACGGGACACCCGTTGCCCCCGAGGTATGGCTACACCTTC. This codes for CASSVRTGHPLPPRYGYTF.

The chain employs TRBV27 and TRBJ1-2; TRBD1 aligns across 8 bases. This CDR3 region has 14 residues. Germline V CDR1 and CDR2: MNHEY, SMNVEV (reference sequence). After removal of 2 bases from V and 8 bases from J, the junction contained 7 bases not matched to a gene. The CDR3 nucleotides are TGTGCCAGCAGTTTAATGCAGGGGGCGCCCGGCTACACCTTC. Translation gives CASSLMQGAPGYTF.

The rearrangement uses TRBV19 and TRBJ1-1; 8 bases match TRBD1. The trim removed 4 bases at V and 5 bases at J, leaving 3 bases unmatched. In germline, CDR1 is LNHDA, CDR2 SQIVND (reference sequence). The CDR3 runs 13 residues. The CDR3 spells CASSTGGGTEAFF. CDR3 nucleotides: TGTGCCAGTAGTACAGGGGGCGGAACTGAAGCTTTCTTT. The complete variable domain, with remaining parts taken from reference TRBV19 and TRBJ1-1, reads DGGITQSPKYLFRKEGQNVTLSCEQNLNHDAMYWYRQDPGQGLRLIYYSQIVNDFQKGDIAEGYSVSREKKESFPLTVTSAQKNPTAFYLCASSTGGGTEAFFGQGTRLTVV.

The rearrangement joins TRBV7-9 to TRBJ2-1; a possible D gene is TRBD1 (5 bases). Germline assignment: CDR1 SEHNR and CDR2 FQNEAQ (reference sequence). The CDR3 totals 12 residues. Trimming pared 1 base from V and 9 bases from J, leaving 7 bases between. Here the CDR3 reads CASSLDRSEQFF. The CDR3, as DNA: TGTGCCAGCAGCTTAGACAGGAGTGAGCAGTTCTTC. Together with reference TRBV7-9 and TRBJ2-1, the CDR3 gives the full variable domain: DTGVSQNPRHKITKRGQNVTFRCDPISEHNRLYWYRQTLGQGPEFLTYFQNEAQLEKSRLLSDRFSAERPKGSFSTLEIQRTEQGDSAMYLCASSLDRSEQFFGPGTRLTVL.

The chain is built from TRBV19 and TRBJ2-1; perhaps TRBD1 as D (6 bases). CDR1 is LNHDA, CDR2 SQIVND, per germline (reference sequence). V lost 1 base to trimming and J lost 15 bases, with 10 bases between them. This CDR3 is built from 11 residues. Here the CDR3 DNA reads TGTGCCAGTAGTATAGGGGCAGGGGTGTTCTTC. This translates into CASSIGAGVFF.

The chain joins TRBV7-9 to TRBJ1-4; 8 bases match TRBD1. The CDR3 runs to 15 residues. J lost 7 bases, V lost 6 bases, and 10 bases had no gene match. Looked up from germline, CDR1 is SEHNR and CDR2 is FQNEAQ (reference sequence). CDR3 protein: CASSYPTGGGEKLFF. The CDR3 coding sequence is TGTGCCAGCAGTTACCCCACAGGGGGGGGTGAAAAACTGTTTTTT.

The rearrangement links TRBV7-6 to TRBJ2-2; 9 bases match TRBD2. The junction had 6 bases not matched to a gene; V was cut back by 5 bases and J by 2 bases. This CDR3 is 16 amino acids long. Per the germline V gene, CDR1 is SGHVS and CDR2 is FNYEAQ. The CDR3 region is CASSPSGGTNTGELFF. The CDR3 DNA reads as TGTGCCAGCAGCCCGAGCGGGGGGACAAACACCGGGGAGCTGTTTTTT.